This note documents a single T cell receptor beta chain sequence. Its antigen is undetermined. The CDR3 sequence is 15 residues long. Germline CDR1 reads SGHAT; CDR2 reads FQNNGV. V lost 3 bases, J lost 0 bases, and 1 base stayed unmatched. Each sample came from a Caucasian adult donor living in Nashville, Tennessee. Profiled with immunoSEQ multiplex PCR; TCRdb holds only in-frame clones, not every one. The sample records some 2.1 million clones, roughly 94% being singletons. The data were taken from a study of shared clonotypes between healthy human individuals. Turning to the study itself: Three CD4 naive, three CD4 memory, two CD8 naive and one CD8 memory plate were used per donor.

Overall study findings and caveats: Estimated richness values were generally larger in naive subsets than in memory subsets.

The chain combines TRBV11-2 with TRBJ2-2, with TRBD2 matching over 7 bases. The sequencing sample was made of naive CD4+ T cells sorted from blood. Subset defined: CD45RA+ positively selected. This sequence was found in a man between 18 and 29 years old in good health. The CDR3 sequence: CASSFSGANTGELFF. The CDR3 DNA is TGTGCCAGCAGCTTCAGCGGGGCGAACACCGGGGAGCTGTTTTTT.